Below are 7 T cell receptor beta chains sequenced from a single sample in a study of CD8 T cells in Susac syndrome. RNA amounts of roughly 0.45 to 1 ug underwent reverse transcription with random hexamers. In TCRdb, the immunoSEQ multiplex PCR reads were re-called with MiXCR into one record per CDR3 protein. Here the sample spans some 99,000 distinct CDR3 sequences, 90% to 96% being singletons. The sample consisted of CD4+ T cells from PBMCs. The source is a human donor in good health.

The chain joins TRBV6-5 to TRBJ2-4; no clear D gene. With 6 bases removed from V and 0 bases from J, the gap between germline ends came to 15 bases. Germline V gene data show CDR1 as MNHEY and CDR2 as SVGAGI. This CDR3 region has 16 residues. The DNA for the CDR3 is TGTGCCAGCAGCTTCTCACCTCATCTAGCCAAAAACATTCAGTACTTC. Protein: CASSFSPHLAKNIQYF.

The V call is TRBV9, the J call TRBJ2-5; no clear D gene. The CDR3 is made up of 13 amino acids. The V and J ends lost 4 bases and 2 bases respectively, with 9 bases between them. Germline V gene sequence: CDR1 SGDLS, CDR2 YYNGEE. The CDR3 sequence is CASSFASQETQYF. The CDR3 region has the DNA TGTGCCAGCAGCTTCGCCAGTCAAGAGACCCAGTACTTC.

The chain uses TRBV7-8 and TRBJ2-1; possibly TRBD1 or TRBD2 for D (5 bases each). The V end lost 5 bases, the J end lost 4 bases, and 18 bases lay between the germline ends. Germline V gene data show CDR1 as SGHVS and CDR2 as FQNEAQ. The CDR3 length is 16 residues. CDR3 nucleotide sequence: TGTGCCAGCAGCCTGGACAACCTACCGGGGTACAATGAGCAGTTCTTC. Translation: CASSLDNLPGYNEQFF.

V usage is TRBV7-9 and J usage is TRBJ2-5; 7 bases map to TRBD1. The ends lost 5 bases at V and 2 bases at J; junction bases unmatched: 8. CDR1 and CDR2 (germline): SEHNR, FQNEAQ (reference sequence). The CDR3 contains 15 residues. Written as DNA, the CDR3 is TGTGCCAGCAGCCTAAGGGGGACAGAGCAAGAGACCCAGTACTTC. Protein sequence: CASSLRGTEQETQYF. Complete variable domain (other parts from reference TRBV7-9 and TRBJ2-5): DTGVSQNPRHKITKRGQNVTFRCDPISEHNRLYWYRQTLGQGPEFLTYFQNEAQLEKSRLLSDRFSAERPKGSFSTLEIQRTEQGDSAMYLCASSLRGTEQETQYFGPGTRLLVL.

The CDR3 DNA follows: TGCAGCGTTGGCAGGGAGGCTGAAGCTTTCTTT. It is translated as CSVGREAEAFF. J is TRBJ1-1 and V is TRBV29-1, with D perhaps TRBD1 (5 bases). V was cut by 4 bases and J by 6 bases, with 9 bases left in between. Germline lookup yields CDR1 SQVTM and CDR2 ANQGSEA. The CDR3 runs to 11 residues.

The CDR3 here is CSAMTATNEKLFF. For the CDR3, the DNA is TGCAGCGCTATGACAGCAACTAATGAAAAACTGTTTTTT. V usage is TRBV29-1 and J usage is TRBJ1-4, with a possible D match to TRBD1 (5 bases). Trimming shortened V by 7 bases and J by 0 bases, and 9 bases separated the two germline ends. The CDR3 loop spans 13 amino acids. Germline lookup yields CDR1 SQVTM and CDR2 ANQGSEA.

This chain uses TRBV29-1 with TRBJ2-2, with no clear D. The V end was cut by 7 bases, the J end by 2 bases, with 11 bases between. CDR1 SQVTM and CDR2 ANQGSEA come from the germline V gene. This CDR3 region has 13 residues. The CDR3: CSAERLNTGELFF. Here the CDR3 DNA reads TGCAGCGCCGAGAGACTTAACACCGGGGAGCTGTTTTTT.